The 12 T cell receptor beta chains reported below all come from one sample, sequenced in a study of blood T cell repertoires in COVID-19. TCRdb keeps only in-frame clones here, not all; method: immunoSEQ multiplex PCR. The sample has 210,000 or so clones; under 85% are singletons. Sequencing used peripheral blood. These receptors were obtained from a woman in her twenties or thirties with COVID-19, enrolled during active disease.

The chain uses TRBV24-1 and TRBJ1-1; no firm D call. This CDR3 has 14 amino acids. Germline lookup yields CDR1 KGHDR and CDR2 SFDVKD. V lost 4 bases to trimming and J lost 1 base, with 9 bases between them. CDR3 loop: CATSDLAANTEAFF. CDR3 coding DNA: TGTGCCACCAGTGACCTGGCTGCGAACACTGAAGCTTTCTTT.

Only one count was recorded for this clone. The chain carries TRBV30 and TRBJ1-4; TRBD1 matches 7 bases. The V segment lost 2 bases and the J segment 4 bases; nucleotides outside the gene matches: 10. Germline V gene data show CDR1 as GTSNPN and CDR2 as SVGIG (reference sequence). CDR3 size: 16 residues. The CDR3 sequence: CAWSSGQAAINEKLFF. The DNA of the CDR3 is TGTGCCTGGAGTTCAGGACAGGCAGCGATTAATGAAAAACTGTTTTTT.

This chain uses TRBV9 with TRBJ2-3; no reliable D call. This CDR3 has 16 residues. Germline assignment: CDR1 SGDLS and CDR2 YYNGEE. V was pared by 4 bases and J by 0 bases, with 15 bases between. The CDR3 DNA is TGTGCCAGCAGCCCCCTTGAAGTACGGAGCACAGATACGCAGTATTTT. It specifies CASSPLEVRSTDTQYF.

This chain connects TRBV7-8 to TRBJ1-1; weak D call: TRBD1 (6 bases). Germline V gives CDR1 SGHVS, CDR2 FQNEAQ. This CDR3 has 14 amino acids. V was cut by 1 base and J by 5 bases, with 11 bases left in between. The DNA of the CDR3 is TGTGCCAGCAGCTTAGTCGGGGGGCGAACTGAAGCTTTCTTT. It yields the protein CASSLVGGRTEAFF.

The V gene is TRBV27, the J gene TRBJ2-3; 9 bases are shared with TRBD2. The junction had 6 bases not matched to a gene; V was cut back by 3 bases and J by 5 bases. CDR3 length equals 15 residues. The germline CDR1 and CDR2 sequences are MNHEY and SMNVEV (reference sequence). For the CDR3, the DNA is TGTGCCAGCAGTTTCCAAGCGGGAGGTGGAGATACGCAGTATTTT. This encodes CASSFQAGGGDTQYF.

The chain employs TRBV15 and TRBJ1-2, with 7 bases matching TRBD1. Germline trimming cut 4 bases from V and 5 bases from J; bases unmatched to any gene: 7. The germline gives CDR1 LNHNV, CDR2 YYDKDF (reference sequence). The CDR3 totals 14 residues. In DNA form, the CDR3 reads TGTGCCACCAGCAAAGGGGGCGCAGGGTATGGCTACACCTTC. This sequence encodes CATSKGGAGYGYTF. The full variable domain, completed using reference TRBV15 and TRBJ1-2, is DAMVIQNPRYQVTQFGKPVTLSCSQTLNHNVMYWYQQKSSQAPKLLFHYYDKDFNNEADTPDNFQSRRPNTSFCFLDIRSPGLGDTAMYLCATSKGGAGYGYTFGSGTRLTVV.

The chain recombines TRBV9 with TRBJ2-3, with 9 nucleotides matching TRBD1. The CDR3 consists of 15 residues. The germline gives CDR1 SGDLS, CDR2 YYNGEE. The ends lost 4 bases at V and 6 bases at J; junction bases unmatched: 9. CDR3 bases: TGTGCCAGCAGCTCTCGGACAGGGGCGCAGGATACGCAGTATTTT. As protein: CASSSRTGAQDTQYF.

The V and J genes are TRBV7-9 and TRBJ1-1; 7 nucleotides match TRBD1. The CDR3 length is 18 residues. V dropped 3 bases and J dropped 0; count of bases not matched to a gene: 13. Per germline, CDR1 SEHNR and CDR2 FQNEAQ (reference sequence). DNA of the CDR3: TGTGCCAGCAGCTTTAGGAGGGGAGCCGGGACAGTGAACACTGAAGCTTTCTTT. This translates into CASSFRRGAGTVNTEAFF.

The chain carries TRBV5-4 and TRBJ1-1; D might be TRBD1 (6 bases). Germline values: CDR1 SGHNT, CDR2 YYREEE (reference sequence). V was pared by 3 bases and J by 11 bases, with 14 bases between. The CDR3 contains 12 residues. CDR3: CASSSEGGWAFF. The CDR3 DNA follows: TGTGCCAGCAGCTCCGAGGGGGGGTGGGCTTTCTTT.

J is TRBJ1-1 and V is TRBV18, with D uncertain. Germline CDR1 KGHSH, CDR2 LQKENI. The CDR3 is 13 amino acids. Trimming shortened V by 1 base and J by 5 bases, and 8 bases separated the two germline ends. The CDR3 nucleotides are TGTGCCAGCTCACCACTGGGGAGGACTGAAGCTTTCTTT. Translated: CASSPLGRTEAFF.

CDR3 bases: TGTGCCAGCAGCCCACGAACAGGGGGGACTGAAGCTTTCTTT. Translated: CASSPRTGGTEAFF. The chain employs TRBV7-2 and TRBJ1-1; TRBD1 agrees at 8 bases. Trimming removed 5 bases from V and 5 bases from J; junction bases left unmatched: 7. Per the germline V gene, CDR1 is SGHTA and CDR2 is FQGNSA. The CDR3 spans 14 residues.

This clone was seen only once. The genes are TRBV6-5 and TRBJ1-1; maybe TRBD1 (6 bases). The germline V gene has CDR1 MNHEY and CDR2 SVGAGI. The CDR3 totals 15 residues. V was pared by 4 bases and J by 2 bases, with 14 bases between. The CDR3 nucleotides are TGTGCCAGCAGTTTCCAGGGAGGGGGTAACACTGAAGCTTTCTTT. Translating it yields CASSFQGGGNTEAFF.